The clone carrying this T cell receptor beta chain was observed many times. The sample originates from a study of blood T cell repertoires in COVID-19. Overall study: Sites in the United States, Italy and Spain provided acute and convalescent COVID-19 samples. In each case, the material was cDNA or gDNA derived from T cells, B-cell-depleted T cells, or PBMCs.

Per the original methods: Amplification with reference gene primers provided the estimates of nucleated cell counts. Libraries were prepared by immunoSEQ multiplex PCR; TCRdb keeps only in-frame clonotypes and omits some of them. The V and J calls and clone size were taken over from that table, and D and trimming were inferred from the DNA. The sample lists 25,000 to 30,000 clones; 65% to 70% were seen once. Germline CDR1 DFQATT, CDR2 SNEGSKA (reference sequence). The ends were cut back, 6 bases at V and 9 bases at J, with 12 bases in the middle. There are 11 residues in the CDR3. This sequence originates from a human donor in a cohort sampled during active COVID-19. The sequenced sample consisted of peripheral blood. The rearrangement joins TRBV20-1 to TRBJ1-3; D not certain. The CDR3 region is CSADMVGTIYF. The CDR3 DNA follows: TGCAGTGCCGACATGGTTGGCACCATATATTTT.